The TCR beta chain described here comes from a study of Ad26.COV2.S vaccination and SARS-CoV-2 variants. General study points: Similar non-spike TCR breadth was seen in vaccine and placebo recipients. There was a possibility that the TCR breadth and depth analyses underestimated total T cell responses. Vaccine recipients posted higher spike-specific TCR breadth than their placebo counterparts.

As regards this clone: Antigen unknown.

The repertoire was sequenced with immunoSEQ multiplex PCR; TCRdb's copy has only in-frame clones and lacks some. The sample has about 140,000 clones, 75% to 90% seen once. Deletions cut 3 bases from V and 7 bases from J, with 9 bases between. The CDR3 contains 12 residues. Germline V CDR1 and CDR2: MNHNS, SASEGT. The rearrangement links TRBV6-1 to TRBJ1-2, with D possibly being TRBD1 (5 bases). The clonotype was recovered from a human donor who had recovered from COVID-19. This specimen was peripheral blood, taken after recovery from COVID-19. The CDR3 nucleotides read TGTGCCAGCAGTGACACCGGGGGTGGCTACACCTTC. It translates to CASSDTGGGYTF.